The 8 T cell receptor beta chains below come from one sample, sequenced in a study of T cells in Graves' hyperthyroidism and ophthalmopathy. Authors of the study amplified TCR beta CDR3 regions from RNA transcripts. When the TCR CDR3 underwent first-round RT-PCR, the HTBI primer set was used. TCRdb re-derived calls from the multiplex PCR reads in MiXCR, one entry per CDR3 protein. The table lists 650,000 to 800,000 distinct CDR3 sequences, roughly 46% of them singletons, with under 8.5% in the top ten. Sequenced: peripheral blood or thyroid tissue (not recorded which). These receptors were collected from an adult man with Graves' disease, either hyperthyroidism or ophthalmopathy (not recorded which).

The chain links TRBV7-1 to TRBJ1-3, with a possible D match to TRBD1 (5 bases). TRBV7-1 counts as an open reading frame of uncertain function. The V end was cut by 5 bases, the J end by 3 bases, with 17 bases between. The CDR3 length is 16 residues. DNA of the CDR3: TGTGCCAGCAGCCAGCGAAGGTGGGGGTATGGAAACACCATATATTTT. It translates to CASSQRRWGYGNTIYF.

On this clonotype itself: One base away lies a much larger clone, so this may be a sequencing read error. The chain links TRBV29-1 to TRBJ2-7, with 10 bases fitting TRBD2. CDR1 and CDR2 (germline): SQVTM, ANQGSEA. V shed 4 bases and J 0 bases; nucleotides not matched to a gene: 6. The CDR3 runs to 15 residues. The CDR3 DNA is TGCAGCGTTGGAATGGCTAGCGGGAGCTCCTACGAGCAGTACTTC. It codes for CSVGMASGSSYEQYF.

For the CDR3, the DNA is TGTGCTAGTGCCCTAGGTACAGTCAAGAACACTGAAGCTTTCTTT. This encodes CASALGTVKNTEAFF. The genes are TRBV2 and TRBJ1-1; D not certain. Germline-derived CDR1 and CDR2 are SNHLY and FYNNEI. This CDR3 contains 15 residues.

The rearrangement uses TRBV19 and TRBJ1-2, with 7 bases that match TRBD1. Germline V gene sequence: CDR1 LNHDA, CDR2 SQIVND (reference sequence). The CDR3 loop spans 14 amino acids. V shed 7 bases, J shed 4 bases, and the junction held 9 bases outside the gene matches. The CDR3 spells CASKDRPSIYGYTF. CDR3 nucleotide sequence: TGTGCCAGTAAGGACAGGCCTTCTATCTATGGCTACACCTTC.

The sample holds a few counts of this clonotype. This may stem from a read error, because a much larger clone lies one nucleotide away. The chain couples TRBV29-1 to TRBJ1-1; D gene uncertain. Trimming removed 4 bases at V and 0 bases at J, with 9 bases between. The CDR3 is made up of 13 amino acids. Germline loops: CDR1 SQVTM, CDR2 ANQGSEA. CDR3 sequence: CSVARVMNTEAFF. CDR3 nucleotides: TGCAGCGTTGCGCGGGTTATGAACACTGAAGCTTTCTTT. Full variable domain (remainder filled in from reference TRBV29-1 and TRBJ1-1): SAVISQKPSRDICQRGTSLTIQCQVDSQVTMMFWYRQQPGQSLTLIATANQGSEATYESGFVIDKFPISRPNLTFSTLTVSNMSPEDSSIYLCSVARVMNTEAFFGQGTRLTVV.

This clonotype turned up a few times. This chain connects TRBV3-1 to TRBJ2-7, with 11 positions matching TRBD2. The CDR3 runs to 15 residues. Germline trimming cut 3 bases from V and 1 base from J; bases unmatched to any gene: 2. Per the germline V gene, CDR1 is LGHDT and CDR2 is YNNKEL (reference sequence). CDR3 sequence (DNA): TGTGCCAGCAGCCAGAGACTAGCGGGATCCTACGAGCAGTACTTC. Residues: CASSQRLAGSYEQYF.

The chain recombines TRBV20-1 with TRBJ1-4, with a weak D call TRBD1 (6 bases). Deletions cut 6 bases from V and 8 bases from J, with 22 bases between. CDR1 and CDR2 (germline): DFQATT, SNEGSKA (reference sequence). The CDR3 is 15 amino acids. CDR3 DNA sequence: TGCAGTGCCGCCGACCCAGGGGTTCGGTGGGAAAAACTGTTTTTT. It yields the protein CSAADPGVRWEKLFF.

This clonotype was recorded at least ten times. Here the CDR3 DNA reads TGTGCCAGCAGTATGGACAGGACCCGAGGGGGCTACACCTTC. Protein sequence: CASSMDRTRGGYTF. The V gene is TRBV12-3 or TRBV12-4, the J gene TRBJ1-2; 7 nucleotides align to TRBD1. J gave up 8 bases and V 5 bases, and 11 bases lay outside the gene matches. The CDR3 is 14 residues long.